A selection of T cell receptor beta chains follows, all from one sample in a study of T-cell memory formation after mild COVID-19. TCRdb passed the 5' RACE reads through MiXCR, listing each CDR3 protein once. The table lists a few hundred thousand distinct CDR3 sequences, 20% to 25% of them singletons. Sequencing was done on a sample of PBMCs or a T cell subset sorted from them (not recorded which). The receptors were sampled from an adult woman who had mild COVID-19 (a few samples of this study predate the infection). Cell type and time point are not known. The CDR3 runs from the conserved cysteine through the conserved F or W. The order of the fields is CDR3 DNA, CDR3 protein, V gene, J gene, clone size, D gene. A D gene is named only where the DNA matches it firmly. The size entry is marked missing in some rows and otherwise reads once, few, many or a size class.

cdr3_nt: TGTGCCAGTAGTACCCGGACAGGGTCGATCTACGAGCAGTACTTC
cdr3_aa: CASSTRTGSIYEQYF
v_call: TRBV19
j_call: TRBJ2-7
clone_size: few
d_call: TRBD1

cdr3_nt: TGTGCCAGCAGCTCCATCCGGGACTACGGGCAGTACTTC
cdr3_aa: CASSSIRDYGQYF
v_call: TRBV11-2
j_call: TRBJ2-7
clone_size: few
d_call: TRBD2

cdr3_nt: TGTGCCAGTTCGGGACTCGCGAACACTGAAGCTTTCTTT
cdr3_aa: CASSGLANTEAFF
v_call: TRBV12-3/TRBV12-4
j_call: TRBJ1-1
clone_size: .
d_call: .

cdr3_nt: TGTGCCAGCAGCTTGGAGGGGGGTATAAACACTGAAGCTTTCTTT
cdr3_aa: CASSLEGGINTEAFF
v_call: TRBV5-4
j_call: TRBJ1-1
clone_size: .
d_call: .

cdr3_nt: TGTGCCAGCAGCCCGTGGGGACACCCGAACACTGAAGCTTTCTTT
cdr3_aa: CASSPWGHPNTEAFF
v_call: TRBV7-2
j_call: TRBJ1-1
clone_size: few
d_call: .

cdr3_nt: TGTGCCAGCAGCCCGGGGGACAGGCCCGTTGGGTACTTC
cdr3_aa: CASSPGDRPVGYF
v_call: TRBV7-9
j_call: TRBJ2-7
clone_size: .
d_call: TRBD1

cdr3_nt: TGTGCCTGGAAGGAGTTCGGGACCCTTGGGTCTGGAAACACCATATATTTT
cdr3_aa: CAWKEFGTLGSGNTIYF
v_call: TRBV30
j_call: TRBJ1-3
clone_size: .
d_call: .

cdr3_nt: TGTGCCAGCAGTGAAGAGCATCTGACTTTTAGCGGCCCTCCCTACGAGCAGTACTTC
cdr3_aa: CASSEEHLTFSGPPYEQYF
v_call: TRBV6-1
j_call: TRBJ2-7
clone_size: .
d_call: .

cdr3_nt: TGTGCCAGCAGACTGAGGGGAGGCGGCACTGAAGCTTTCTTT
cdr3_aa: CASRLRGGGTEAFF
v_call: TRBV5-6
j_call: TRBJ1-1
clone_size: few
d_call: .

cdr3_nt: TGTGCCAGCAGCCAGGACTGGAGCTCCTACGAGCAGTACTTC
cdr3_aa: CASSQDWSSYEQYF
v_call: TRBV3-1
j_call: TRBJ2-7
clone_size: few
d_call: .

cdr3_nt: TGTGCCAGCACCACCCTCCCGGGACTAGCGGGAGTACGTACCGGGGAGCTGTTTTTT
cdr3_aa: CASTTLPGLAGVRTGELFF
v_call: TRBV6-2/TRBV6-3
j_call: TRBJ2-2
clone_size: .
d_call: TRBD2

cdr3_nt: TGTGCCAGCAGTTTTGGCACAAACAATCAGCCCCAGCATTTT
cdr3_aa: CASSFGTNNQPQHF
v_call: TRBV12-3/TRBV12-4
j_call: TRBJ1-5
clone_size: .
d_call: .

cdr3_nt: TGTGCCAGCAGCCTAAGCGGGGGGCTGGGGTACGAGCAGTACTTC
cdr3_aa: CASSLSGGLGYEQYF
v_call: TRBV11-2
j_call: TRBJ2-7
clone_size: .
d_call: TRBD2

cdr3_nt: TGTGCCACCGGAAAGTCATTGTACAATGAGCAGTTCTTC
cdr3_aa: CATGKSLYNEQFF
v_call: TRBV24-1
j_call: TRBJ2-1
clone_size: .
d_call: .

cdr3_nt: TGCGCCAGCAGCCAAGATCTTATCACGGCCACGGGCTACACCTTC
cdr3_aa: CASSQDLITATGYTF
v_call: TRBV4-1
j_call: TRBJ1-2
clone_size: many
d_call: .

cdr3_nt: TGTGCCAGCAGGACCGGGACAGTGAACACTGAAGCTTTCTTT
cdr3_aa: CASRTGTVNTEAFF
v_call: TRBV12-3/TRBV12-4
j_call: TRBJ1-1
clone_size: .
d_call: TRBD1

cdr3_nt: TGTGCCAGTTTTGGAGGCCGGGACAGGGGGTCGGCAGATACGCAGTATTTT
cdr3_aa: CASFGGRDRGSADTQYF
v_call: TRBV19
j_call: TRBJ2-3
clone_size: .
d_call: TRBD1

cdr3_nt: TGTGCCAGCAGCGCGGGAACTATGAACACTGAAGCTTTCTTT
cdr3_aa: CASSAGTMNTEAFF
v_call: TRBV7-8
j_call: TRBJ1-1
clone_size: few
d_call: .

cdr3_nt: TGCAGCGTCGAACGACAGAGCGTCCGTAGTGGTGAGCAGTTCTTC
cdr3_aa: CSVERQSVRSGEQFF
v_call: TRBV29-1
j_call: TRBJ2-1
clone_size: few
d_call: .

cdr3_nt: TGTGCCACCAGCCTTGGGGGGCAGCCCTACGAGCAGTACTTC
cdr3_aa: CATSLGGQPYEQYF
v_call: TRBV24-1
j_call: TRBJ2-7
clone_size: .
d_call: .

cdr3_nt: TGTGCCAGCAGCTTAGAGGTAACAGCTAACACTGAAGCTTTCTTT
cdr3_aa: CASSLEVTANTEAFF
v_call: TRBV7-3
j_call: TRBJ1-1
clone_size: .
d_call: .

cdr3_nt: TGTGCCAGCAGTTACTCCTCCGGGACAGGGATCCATGAGCAGTTCTTC
cdr3_aa: CASSYSSGTGIHEQFF
v_call: TRBV6-5
j_call: TRBJ2-1
clone_size: .
d_call: TRBD1

cdr3_nt: TGCGCCAGCAGCTCTGTGACTAGCGGGCAAGAGACCCAGTACTTC
cdr3_aa: CASSSVTSGQETQYF
v_call: TRBV5-1
j_call: TRBJ2-5
clone_size: .
d_call: TRBD2

cdr3_nt: TGTGCCAGCAGTCCCCCGGGACATAAAGAGACCCAGTACTTC
cdr3_aa: CASSPPGHKETQYF
v_call: TRBV12-3/TRBV12-4
j_call: TRBJ2-5
clone_size: .
d_call: .

cdr3_nt: TGTGCCAGCAGCAAAAGGCATACTGAGATAGCTTCCAATGAGCAGTTCTTC
cdr3_aa: CASSKRHTEIASNEQFF
v_call: TRBV21-1
j_call: TRBJ2-1
clone_size: .
d_call: .

cdr3_nt: TGCGCCAGCAGCCAAGAGCGGGTTCCTTATTATGGCTACACCTTC
cdr3_aa: CASSQERVPYYGYTF
v_call: TRBV4-1
j_call: TRBJ1-2
clone_size: .
d_call: .

cdr3_nt: TGCAGCGTTGTCGTTGGCGCGGGGGCCATCTCCTACAATGAGCAGTTCTTC
cdr3_aa: CSVVVGAGAISYNEQFF
v_call: TRBV29-1
j_call: TRBJ2-1
clone_size: few
d_call: .

cdr3_nt: TGCGCCAGCAGCTTGGCGTCTAGCGGGAGTCCGGTGACCCAGTACTTC
cdr3_aa: CASSLASSGSPVTQYF
v_call: TRBV5-1
j_call: TRBJ2-5
clone_size: few
d_call: TRBD2

cdr3_nt: TGCGCCAGCAGCTTAGGTGCGGGGGGCACTGAAGCTTTCTTT
cdr3_aa: CASSLGAGGTEAFF
v_call: TRBV5-1
j_call: TRBJ1-1
clone_size: .
d_call: .

cdr3_nt: TGTGCCAGTAAGGCAGGGGGCTCAACTAATGAAAAACTGTTTTTT
cdr3_aa: CASKAGGSTNEKLFF
v_call: TRBV19
j_call: TRBJ1-4
clone_size: .
d_call: TRBD1

cdr3_nt: TGCAGTGCCGAGGGTGGGGGTTTCGGCGAGACCCAGTACTTC
cdr3_aa: CSAEGGGFGETQYF
v_call: TRBV20-1
j_call: TRBJ2-5
clone_size: .
d_call: .

cdr3_nt: TGTGCCAGCAGCTTAAGGACAGGGGATCCAGCCAAAAACATTCAGTACTTC
cdr3_aa: CASSLRTGDPAKNIQYF
v_call: TRBV9
j_call: TRBJ2-4
clone_size: .
d_call: TRBD1

cdr3_nt: TGTGCCAGCAGCCTGGACAGGATGACCTACGAGCAGTACTTC
cdr3_aa: CASSLDRMTYEQYF
v_call: TRBV7-9
j_call: TRBJ2-7
clone_size: .
d_call: TRBD1

cdr3_nt: TGCAGCGGAGGGACACCCGATAGGAACTATGGCTACACCTTC
cdr3_aa: CSGGTPDRNYGYTF
v_call: TRBV29-1
j_call: TRBJ1-2
clone_size: .
d_call: .

cdr3_nt: TGTGCCAGCAGCGTACAACAGGGGGGGAGCAATCAGCCCCAGCATTTT
cdr3_aa: CASSVQQGGSNQPQHF
v_call: TRBV7-2
j_call: TRBJ1-5
clone_size: .
d_call: TRBD1

cdr3_nt: TGTGCCAGCAGCCGAGGGTCTCCCGGGGCTGGAAACACCATATATTTT
cdr3_aa: CASSRGSPGAGNTIYF
v_call: TRBV27
j_call: TRBJ1-3
clone_size: .
d_call: .

cdr3_nt: TGTGCCACCAGCCCGGGGCAGAACTATGGCTACACCTTC
cdr3_aa: CATSPGQNYGYTF
v_call: TRBV15
j_call: TRBJ1-2
clone_size: .
d_call: .

cdr3_nt: TGTGCCAGCAGTTTAAGGTTCTATGGCTACACCTTC
cdr3_aa: CASSLRFYGYTF
v_call: TRBV12-3/TRBV12-4
j_call: TRBJ1-2
clone_size: .
d_call: .

cdr3_nt: TGTGCCAGCAGTCCCTCAGGGGGCTCGTCTGGGGCCAACGTCCTGACTTTC
cdr3_aa: CASSPSGGSSGANVLTF
v_call: TRBV11-1
j_call: TRBJ2-6
clone_size: .
d_call: TRBD1

cdr3_nt: TGTGCCAGCAACCGAATGAACACTGAAGCTTTCTTT
cdr3_aa: CASNRMNTEAFF
v_call: TRBV6-2/TRBV6-3
j_call: TRBJ1-1
clone_size: few
d_call: .

cdr3_nt: TGTGCCAGCAGCTTAGCGGGGACGGTAGACTCTGGGGCCAACGTCCTGACTTTC
cdr3_aa: CASSLAGTVDSGANVLTF
v_call: TRBV7-9
j_call: TRBJ2-6
clone_size: few
d_call: .

cdr3_nt: TGCGCCAGCAGCCAAGGTGACATCCCCTACGAGCAGTACTTC
cdr3_aa: CASSQGDIPYEQYF
v_call: TRBV4-3
j_call: TRBJ2-7
clone_size: .
d_call: .

cdr3_nt: TGTGCCAGCAGCCCCCCGGACAGGAGAGGGTCGGGAGGCTACACCTTC
cdr3_aa: CASSPPDRRGSGGYTF
v_call: TRBV9
j_call: TRBJ1-2
clone_size: .
d_call: TRBD1

cdr3_nt: TGTGCCAGCAGTTCCCCCCGGACTAGCGGGTTTTACAATGAGCAGTTCTTC
cdr3_aa: CASSSPRTSGFYNEQFF
v_call: TRBV6-5
j_call: TRBJ2-1
clone_size: .
d_call: TRBD2

cdr3_nt: TGTGCCAGCAGTGAAGGGTTTAGCGGGGCCTCCGAGCAGTACTTC
cdr3_aa: CASSEGFSGASEQYF
v_call: TRBV6-1
j_call: TRBJ2-7
clone_size: few
d_call: TRBD2

cdr3_nt: TGTGCCAGTACAGCAGGGGGCCGGGAGACCCAGTACTTC
cdr3_aa: CASTAGGRETQYF
v_call: TRBV19
j_call: TRBJ2-5
clone_size: few
d_call: TRBD1

cdr3_nt: TGCAGTGCTACCTTACGACAGGGCTACACCTTC
cdr3_aa: CSATLRQGYTF
v_call: TRBV20-1
j_call: TRBJ1-2
clone_size: few
d_call: .

cdr3_nt: TGTGCCAGCAGCGTAGTCACCACAGATACGCAGTATTTT
cdr3_aa: CASSVVTTDTQYF
v_call: TRBV9
j_call: TRBJ2-3
clone_size: few
d_call: .

cdr3_nt: TGTGCCAGCAGCTTAGCTGTCACCGAGCAGTACTTC
cdr3_aa: CASSLAVTEQYF
v_call: TRBV7-9
j_call: TRBJ2-7
clone_size: .
d_call: .

cdr3_nt: TGCGCCAGCAGCCAAGTCGGGGGACAGATAATTAACTATGGCTACACCTTC
cdr3_aa: CASSQVGGQIINYGYTF
v_call: TRBV4-1
j_call: TRBJ1-2
clone_size: .
d_call: TRBD1

cdr3_nt: TGTGCCAGCAGTTGGGACAGAACTCGCCAAGAGACCCAGTACTTC
cdr3_aa: CASSWDRTRQETQYF
v_call: TRBV27
j_call: TRBJ2-5
clone_size: .
d_call: TRBD1